This is a list of T cell receptor beta chains from one sample in a study of breast tumors, draining lymph nodes, adjacent tissues. In TCRdb, the multiplex PCR reads were re-called with MiXCR into one record per CDR3 protein. The profile covers fewer than 200,000 distinct CDR3 sequences, with 30% to 35% appearing a single time and around 4.5% taken by the ten largest. The sample taken for sequencing was axillary lymph node tissue. The receptors were gathered from a female donor with breast cancer. Some clones in this sample may be carry-over from other donors' samples. CDR3s include the opening cysteine and the closing phenylalanine or tryptophan. The D gene is left open where the match is weak. Clone size is not always given. Where it is, it says once, few, many or a class for expanded clones.

J	D	V	size	DNA	CDR3
TRBJ2-5	-	TRBV5-1	few	TGCGCCAGCAGCTGGCAAACAGGGGGGGACACCCAGTACTTC	CASSWQTGGDTQYF
TRBJ1-2	TRBD1	TRBV12-3/TRBV12-4	many	TGTGCCAGCAGTTTAGTGCAGGGGGACGGCTACACCTTC	CASSLVQGDGYTF
TRBJ2-5	-	TRBV24-1	-	TGTGCCACCAGTGTAGCAGGGGCCGGCCAGGAGACCCAGTACTTC	CATSVAGAGQETQYF
TRBJ1-6	TRBD1	TRBV6-5	-	TGTGCCAGCAGAGGGGACAGGACTCCTTATAATTCACCCCTCCACTTT	CASRGDRTPYNSPLHF
TRBJ1-4	-	TRBV10-3	many	TGTGCCATCAGTGATCCGGCAGTCCCGAATGAAAAACTGTTTTTT	CAISDPAVPNEKLFF
TRBJ2-1	-	TRBV6-5	-	TGTGCCAGCAGTGCTTGGGGGGCAATTGGTAATGAGCAGTTCTTC	CASSAWGAIGNEQFF
TRBJ1-4	-	TRBV10-2	many	TGCGCCAGCAGTGAGTCTCTAGCTGAAAAACTGTTTTTT	CASSESLAEKLFF
TRBJ2-7	-	TRBV28	few	TGTGCCAGCAGTTCTACCAGGGGGGCCATAGGCGAGCAGTACTTC	CASSSTRGAIGEQYF
TRBJ2-2	-	TRBV6-1	-	TGTGCCAGCACCGAAGCCGGGACAAACGCGAGCGGGGAGCTGTTTTTT	CASTEAGTNASGELFF
TRBJ1-2	-	TRBV6-2/TRBV6-3	-	TGTGCCACCACCCCCATCGACAGGATGTACACCTTC	CATTPIDRMYTF
TRBJ2-3	-	TRBV6-2/TRBV6-3	-	TGTGCCAGCAGTCACGGGGAAACAGGTGGAGATACGCAGTATTTT	CASSHGETGGDTQYF
TRBJ2-3	TRBD2	TRBV10-3	once	TGTGCCATCAGAGAGAGGGTAGCGGGATATTCAGATACGCAGTATTTT	CAIRERVAGYSDTQYF
TRBJ2-3	TRBD2	TRBV6-6	many	TGTGCCAGCAGAGAAGCGGGGGGGTTCGATACGCAGTATTTT	CASREAGGFDTQYF
TRBJ2-1	-	TRBV27	few	TGTGCCAGCAGTCCCAGCGGGTTAGATGAGCAGTTCTTC	CASSPSGLDEQFF
TRBJ2-3	-	TRBV7-9	many	TGTGCCAGCAGCTTATCCCCGACAGCAGATACGCAGTATTTT	CASSLSPTADTQYF
TRBJ2-1	TRBD2	TRBV10-1	-	TGCGCCAGCAGCCCTAGCGGGAGGGCCTCGGATGAGCAGTTCTTC	CASSPSGRASDEQFF
TRBJ2-1	-	TRBV3-1	few	TGTGCCAGCAGCCAAGATCCGGGGCTAGCAGGCAATGAGCAGTTCTTC	CASSQDPGLAGNEQFF
TRBJ2-7	-	TRBV13	once	TGTGCCAGCAGCTTAGGGACATCAGCCTACGAGCAGTACTTC	CASSLGTSAYEQYF
TRBJ1-2	TRBD1	TRBV7-9	many	TGTGCCAGCAGCCGCACAGGGGGCCGGGACTATGGCTACACCTTC	CASSRTGGRDYGYTF
TRBJ2-5	TRBD2	TRBV4-2	many	TGTGCCAGCAGCCAAGATCCCACGGGGGGACAAGAGACCCAGTACTTC	CASSQDPTGGQETQYF
TRBJ1-4	TRBD1	TRBV10-1	once	TGCGCCAGCAGAGGACAGGGGGATCAGGAAAAACTGTTTTTT	CASRGQGDQEKLFF
TRBJ1-2	-	TRBV4-2	many	TGTGCCAGCAGCCAAGATGCGGGGAACTATGGCTACACCTTC	CASSQDAGNYGYTF
TRBJ1-1	-	TRBV20-1	-	TGCAGTGCTAGAGCTTTCGACACCCCGACCACTGAAGCTTTCTTT	CSARAFDTPTTEAFF
TRBJ2-3	TRBD2	TRBV6-1	-	TGTGCCAGCAGTGAAGATGCAGGTTTTGCAGCGGGGGGGAACACAGATACGCAGTATTTT	CASSEDAGFAAGGNTDTQYF
TRBJ2-6	TRBD1	TRBV27	-	TGTGCCAGCAGGGGGACAGGGGGCAAGTCTGGGGCCAACGTCCTGACTTTC	CASRGTGGKSGANVLTF
TRBJ1-2	-	TRBV7-9	many	TGTGCCAGCAGCACACAGGGTAACTATGGCTACACCTTC	CASSTQGNYGYTF
TRBJ2-3	-	TRBV4-2	-	TGTGCCAGCAGCCAAAGGGAGAAGAACACAGATACGCAGTATTTT	CASSQREKNTDTQYF
TRBJ2-5	TRBD2	TRBV20-1	many	TGCAGTGCTGGAAGCGGGAGTGGACAAGAGACCCAGTACTTC	CSAGSGSGQETQYF
TRBJ1-4	TRBD1	TRBV6-2/TRBV6-3	many	TGTGCCGGACGGGACAGGGACAATGAAAAACTGTTTTTT	CAGRDRDNEKLFF
TRBJ1-1	-	TRBV11-2	-	TGTGCCAGCAGCGCGACCCGGGGCCCAGGGGTAAACACTGAAGCTTTCTTT	CASSATRGPGVNTEAFF
TRBJ2-3	-	TRBV7-6	many	TGTGCCAGCAGCTTAAGATCGGCCAGAGACACAGATACGCAGTATTTT	CASSLRSARDTDTQYF
TRBJ2-3	-	TRBV4-2	-	TGTGCCAGCAGCCCAAACCAAACAGATACGCAGTATTTT	CASSPNQTDTQYF
TRBJ1-2	-	TRBV12-3/TRBV12-4	many	TGTGCCAGCAGTTGGGGGGGCGCATTGTCCTATGGCTACACCTTC	CASSWGGALSYGYTF
TRBJ2-5	TRBD1	TRBV7-7	many	TGTGCTATACAAACCGGGACAGGGGTAGGGGAGACCCAGTACTTC	CAIQTGTGVGETQYF
TRBJ1-2	TRBD1	TRBV28	-	TGTGCCAGCAGTATCGGACAGGTCTATGGCTACACCTTC	CASSIGQVYGYTF
TRBJ2-1	TRBD1	TRBV5-1	many	TGCGCCAGCAGCTGGACAGGGGGCGAGGAGCAGTTCTTC	CASSWTGGEEQFF
TRBJ2-1	-	TRBV29-1	many	TGCAGCGCTGGGGCTAATGAGCAGTTCTTC	CSAGANEQFF
TRBJ2-1	-	TRBV30	many	TGTGCCTGGAGGAGGGGCAATGAGCAGTTCTTC	CAWRRGNEQFF
TRBJ2-5	TRBD2	TRBV27	many	TGTGCCAGCAGTCACTGGACTAGCGGGGGGTTGGAGACCCAGTACTTC	CASSHWTSGGLETQYF
TRBJ2-7	TRBD1	TRBV6-1	few	TGTGCCAGCAGTGTCGGGACAGGGTTTAACGAGCAGTACTTC	CASSVGTGFNEQYF
TRBJ2-5	-	TRBV3-1	-	TGTGCCAGCAGCCAAGTGAGGGGGGCCCTCCAAGAGACCCAGTACTTC	CASSQVRGALQETQYF
TRBJ2-7	-	TRBV9	many	TGTGCCAGCAGCCCTCGGACCTCCTACGAGCAGTACTTC	CASSPRTSYEQYF
TRBJ1-2	-	TRBV9	many	TGTGCCAGCAGCGTAGGAAGGACGGGTAACTATGGCTACACCTTC	CASSVGRTGNYGYTF
TRBJ2-7	-	TRBV7-9	many	TGTGCCAGCAGCTTAGAAGGAACGGGGCCATCCCACGAGCAGTACTTC	CASSLEGTGPSHEQYF
TRBJ2-1	TRBD2	TRBV5-4	many	TGTGCCAGCAGCTTTACCGGGACTAGCGATAGAGATGAGCAGTTCTTC	CASSFTGTSDRDEQFF
TRBJ2-7	-	TRBV20-1	many	TGCAGTGCTAGAGATCCCAGGGGCAGCTCCTACGAGCAGTACTTC	CSARDPRGSSYEQYF
TRBJ2-1	-	TRBV27	-	TGTGCCAGCGTTGAGAGGCCCTTAATCTCCTACAATGAGCAGTTCTTC	CASVERPLISYNEQFF
TRBJ2-1	-	TRBV7-2	-	TGTGCCAGCAGCTTAGCGTTGGGCACGGTGGCCTACAATGAGCAGTTCTTC	CASSLALGTVAYNEQFF
TRBJ2-1	-	TRBV20-1	few	TGCAGTGCTCCCAAGCAGAGCAGTGAGCCGTTCTTC	CSAPKQSSEPFF
TRBJ2-3	-	TRBV3-1	many	TGTGCCAGCAGCCCAGGAACCCGACCCACAGATACGCAGTATTTT	CASSPGTRPTDTQYF
TRBJ2-5	TRBD2	TRBV15	many	TGTGCCACCAGCCGAGGACTAGCGGGGGGTAACCAAGAGACCCAGTACTTC	CATSRGLAGGNQETQYF
TRBJ2-7	TRBD1	TRBV7-2	many	TGTGCCAGCAGCTTCAGGGGGTCGCAGGATTACGAGCAGTACTTC	CASSFRGSQDYEQYF